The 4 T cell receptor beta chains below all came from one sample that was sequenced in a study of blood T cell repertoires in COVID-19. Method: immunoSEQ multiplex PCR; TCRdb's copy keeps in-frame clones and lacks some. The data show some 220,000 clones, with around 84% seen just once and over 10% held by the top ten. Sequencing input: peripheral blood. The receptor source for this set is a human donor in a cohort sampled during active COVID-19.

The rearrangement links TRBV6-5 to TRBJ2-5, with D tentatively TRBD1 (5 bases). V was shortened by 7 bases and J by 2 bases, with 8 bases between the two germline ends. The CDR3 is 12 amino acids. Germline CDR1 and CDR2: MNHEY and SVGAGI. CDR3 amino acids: CASMGLQETQYF. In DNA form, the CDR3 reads TGTGCCAGCATGGGGCTACAAGAGACCCAGTACTTC.

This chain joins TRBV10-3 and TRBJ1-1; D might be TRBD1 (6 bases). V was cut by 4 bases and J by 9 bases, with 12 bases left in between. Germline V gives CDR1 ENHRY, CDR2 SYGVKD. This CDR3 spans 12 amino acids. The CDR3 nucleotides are TGTGCCATCAGTGCACGCACAGGGAAAGCTTTCTTT. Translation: CAISARTGKAFF.

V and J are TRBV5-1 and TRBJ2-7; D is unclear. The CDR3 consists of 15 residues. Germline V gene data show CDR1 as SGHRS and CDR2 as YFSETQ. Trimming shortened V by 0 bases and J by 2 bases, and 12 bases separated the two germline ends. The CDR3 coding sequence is TGCGCCAGCAGCTTGGCCACAGATCGCCCCTACGAGCAGTACTTC. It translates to CASSLATDRPYEQYF.

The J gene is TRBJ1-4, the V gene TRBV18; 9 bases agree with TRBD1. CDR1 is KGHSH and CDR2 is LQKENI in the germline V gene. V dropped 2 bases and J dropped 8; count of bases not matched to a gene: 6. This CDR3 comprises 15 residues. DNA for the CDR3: TGTGCCAGCTCACCATCCGGGACAGGGTACGAAAAACTGTTTTTT. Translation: CASSPSGTGYEKLFF.